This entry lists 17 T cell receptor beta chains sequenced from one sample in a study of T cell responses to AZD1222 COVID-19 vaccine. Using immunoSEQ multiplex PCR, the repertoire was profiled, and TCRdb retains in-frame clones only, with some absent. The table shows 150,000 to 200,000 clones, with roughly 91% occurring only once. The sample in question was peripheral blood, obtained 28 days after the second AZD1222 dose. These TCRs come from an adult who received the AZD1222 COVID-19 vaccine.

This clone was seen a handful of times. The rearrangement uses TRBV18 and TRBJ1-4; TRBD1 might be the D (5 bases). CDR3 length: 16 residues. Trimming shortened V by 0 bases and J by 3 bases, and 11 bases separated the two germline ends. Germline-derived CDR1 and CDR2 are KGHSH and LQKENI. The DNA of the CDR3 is TGTGCCAGCTCACCACCGGGCGGGGCGGCTAATGAAAAACTGTTTTTT. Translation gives CASSPPGGAANEKLFF.

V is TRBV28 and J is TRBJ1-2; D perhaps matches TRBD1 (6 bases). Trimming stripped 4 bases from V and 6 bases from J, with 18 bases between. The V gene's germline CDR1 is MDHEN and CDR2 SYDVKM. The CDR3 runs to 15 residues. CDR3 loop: CASSSPTDRPDGYTF. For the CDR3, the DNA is TGTGCCAGCAGTTCCCCCACTGACAGGCCGGATGGCTACACCTTC.

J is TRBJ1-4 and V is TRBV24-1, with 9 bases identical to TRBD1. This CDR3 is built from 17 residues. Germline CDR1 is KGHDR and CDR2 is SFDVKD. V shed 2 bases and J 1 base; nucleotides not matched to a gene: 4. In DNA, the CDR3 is TGTGCCACCAGTGATTGGAACAGGGGGCAAACTAATGAAAAACTGTTTTTT. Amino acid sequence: CATSDWNRGQTNEKLFF.

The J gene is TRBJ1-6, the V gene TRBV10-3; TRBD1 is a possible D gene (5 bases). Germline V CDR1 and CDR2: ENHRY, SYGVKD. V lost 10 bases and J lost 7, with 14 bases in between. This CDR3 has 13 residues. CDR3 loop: CATLGKGNSPLHF. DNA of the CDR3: TGTGCCACCCTGGGGAAGGGGAATTCACCCCTCCACTTT.

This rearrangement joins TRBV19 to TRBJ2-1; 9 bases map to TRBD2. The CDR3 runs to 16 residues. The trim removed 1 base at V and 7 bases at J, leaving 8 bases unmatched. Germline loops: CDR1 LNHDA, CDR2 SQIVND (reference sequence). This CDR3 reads CASSIANSGGYNEQFF. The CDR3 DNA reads TGTGCCAGTAGTATAGCAAATAGCGGGGGTTATAATGAGCAGTTCTTC.

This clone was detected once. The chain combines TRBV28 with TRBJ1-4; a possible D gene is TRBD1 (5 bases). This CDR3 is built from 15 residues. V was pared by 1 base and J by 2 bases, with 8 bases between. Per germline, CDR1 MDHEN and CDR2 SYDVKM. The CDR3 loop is CASSLSGPTNEKLFF. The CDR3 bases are TGTGCCAGCAGTTTATCGGGGCCCACTAATGAAAAACTGTTTTTT.

The CDR3 DNA reads TGTGCCAGCAGCTTGGTCCATCAGCCCCAGCATTTT. Encoded protein: CASSLVHQPQHF. The chain has TRBV28 and TRBJ1-5, with D uncertain. The CDR3 contains 12 residues. V was pared by 6 bases and J by 5 bases, with 8 bases between. Germline lookup yields CDR1 MDHEN and CDR2 SYDVKM.

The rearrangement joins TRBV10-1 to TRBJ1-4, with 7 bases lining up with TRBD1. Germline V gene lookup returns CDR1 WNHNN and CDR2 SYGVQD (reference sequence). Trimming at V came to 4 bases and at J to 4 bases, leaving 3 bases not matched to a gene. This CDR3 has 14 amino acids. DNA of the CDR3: TGCGCCAGCAGTGCGGGGACAGTTAATGAAAAACTGTTTTTT. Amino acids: CASSAGTVNEKLFF.

The CDR3 here is CASSLSGRGTGELFF. The DNA of the CDR3 is TGTGCCAGCAGCTTATCTGGCAGGGGCACCGGGGAGCTGTTTTTT. The rearrangement links TRBV7-2 to TRBJ2-2, with D perhaps matching TRBD1 (6 bases). The CDR3 has 15 residues. Germline CDR1 and CDR2: SGHTA and FQGNSA. Trimming removed 2 bases at V and 4 bases at J, with 11 bases between.

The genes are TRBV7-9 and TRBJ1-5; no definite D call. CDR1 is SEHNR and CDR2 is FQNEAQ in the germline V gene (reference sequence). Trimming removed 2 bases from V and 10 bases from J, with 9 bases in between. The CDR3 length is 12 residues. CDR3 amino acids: CASSLTAGPQHF. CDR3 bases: TGTGCCAGCAGCTTAACAGCTGGCCCCCAGCATTTT.

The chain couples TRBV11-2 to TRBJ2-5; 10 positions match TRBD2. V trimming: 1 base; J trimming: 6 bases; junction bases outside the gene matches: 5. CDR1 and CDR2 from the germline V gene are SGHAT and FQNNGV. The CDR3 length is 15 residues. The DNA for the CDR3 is TGTGCCAGCAGCTTAGGACGCACTAGCGGGAAGACCCAGTACTTC. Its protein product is CASSLGRTSGKTQYF.

CDR3 in amino acids: CASTQGQGAWDEQFF. The DNA for the CDR3 is TGTGCCAGCACCCAAGGGCAGGGGGCTTGGGATGAGCAGTTCTTC. The rearrangement links TRBV2 to TRBJ2-1; 8 bases line up with TRBD1. Germline assignment: CDR1 SNHLY and CDR2 FYNNEI. Trimming removed 7 bases from V and 8 bases from J; junction bases left unmatched: 13. This CDR3 has 15 residues.

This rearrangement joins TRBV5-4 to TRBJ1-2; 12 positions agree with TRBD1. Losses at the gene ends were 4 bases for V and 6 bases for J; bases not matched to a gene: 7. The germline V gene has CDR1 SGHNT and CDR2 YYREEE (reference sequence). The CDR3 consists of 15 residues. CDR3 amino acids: CASSPPGTGGHGYTF. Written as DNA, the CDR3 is TGTGCCAGCAGCCCGCCGGGGACAGGGGGCCATGGCTACACCTTC.

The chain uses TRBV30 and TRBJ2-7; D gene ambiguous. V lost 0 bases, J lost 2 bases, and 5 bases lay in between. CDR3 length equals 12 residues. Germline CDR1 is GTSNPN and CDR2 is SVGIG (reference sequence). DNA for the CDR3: TGTGCCTGGAGTGTACTACCCTACGAGCAGTACTTC. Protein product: CAWSVLPYEQYF. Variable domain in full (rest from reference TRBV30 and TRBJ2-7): SQTIHQWPATLVQPVGSPLSLECTVEGTSNPNLYWYRQAAGRGLQLLFYSVGIGQISSEVPQNLSASRPQDRQFILSSKKLLLSDSGFYLCAWSVLPYEQYFGPGTRLTVT.

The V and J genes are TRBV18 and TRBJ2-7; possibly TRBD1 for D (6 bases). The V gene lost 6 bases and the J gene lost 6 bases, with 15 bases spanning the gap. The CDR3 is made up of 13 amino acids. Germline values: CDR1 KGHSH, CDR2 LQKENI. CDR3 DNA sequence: TGTGCCAGCTCGGATCGGACAGAAGGCGAGCAGTACTTC. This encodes CASSDRTEGEQYF.

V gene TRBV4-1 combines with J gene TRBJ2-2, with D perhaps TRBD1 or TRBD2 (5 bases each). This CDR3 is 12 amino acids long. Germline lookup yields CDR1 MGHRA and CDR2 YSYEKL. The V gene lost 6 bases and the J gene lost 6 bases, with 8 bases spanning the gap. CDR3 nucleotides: TGCGCCAGCAGTCGAGGGGCCGGGGAGCTGTTTTTT. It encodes CASSRGAGELFF.

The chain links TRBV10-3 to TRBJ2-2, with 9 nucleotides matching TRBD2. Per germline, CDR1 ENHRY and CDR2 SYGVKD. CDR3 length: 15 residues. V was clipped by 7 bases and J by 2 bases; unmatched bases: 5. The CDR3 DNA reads TGTGCCATCACCCCGGGACTAGCCAACACCGGGGAGCTGTTTTTT. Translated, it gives CAITPGLANTGELFF.